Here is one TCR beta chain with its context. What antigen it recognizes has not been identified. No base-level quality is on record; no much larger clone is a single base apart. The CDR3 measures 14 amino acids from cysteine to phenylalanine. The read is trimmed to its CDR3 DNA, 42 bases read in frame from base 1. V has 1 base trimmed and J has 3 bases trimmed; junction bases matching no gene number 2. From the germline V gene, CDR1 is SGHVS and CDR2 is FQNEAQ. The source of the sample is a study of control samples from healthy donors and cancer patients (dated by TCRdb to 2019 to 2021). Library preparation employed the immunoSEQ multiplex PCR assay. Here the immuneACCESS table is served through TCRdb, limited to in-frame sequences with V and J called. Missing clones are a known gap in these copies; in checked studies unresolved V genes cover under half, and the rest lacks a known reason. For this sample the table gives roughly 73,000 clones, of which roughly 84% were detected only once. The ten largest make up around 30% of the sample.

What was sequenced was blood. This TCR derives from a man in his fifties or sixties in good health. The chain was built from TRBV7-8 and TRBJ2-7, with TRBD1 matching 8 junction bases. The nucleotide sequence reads TGTGCCAGCAGCTTAGGGACAGGGTACTACGAGCAGTACTTC. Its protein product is CASSLGTGYYEQYF.